This entry lists 7 T cell receptor beta chains sequenced from one sample in a study of T cells after posttransplantation cyclophosphamide (dated by TCRdb to 2015 to 2016). Libraries came from the immunoSEQ multiplex PCR assay. The immuneACCESS repertoire file appears here via TCRdb, limited to in-frame rearrangements. These files lack a portion of the clones; in checked studies, under half of the deficit traces to unresolved V genes, and the cause of the others is not known. This sample holds around 7,000 clones; about 91% were observed only once. The ten largest make up around 13% of the sample. In the paper's terms, the treatment or condition label means: high-dose cyclophosphamide on days +3 and +4 as single-agent GVHD prophylaxis. Patients in the PTCy group got busulfan and fludarabine conditioning, a marrow graft from a related or unrelated donor, and cyclophosphamide on days +3 and +4. The specimen was PBMCs, collected around 1,500 days after allogeneic stem cell transplant with posttransplant cyclophosphamide. Receptors were obtained from a female patient in her fifties or sixties who received an allogeneic stem cell transplant from a related donor, was CMV-positive, and had no GVHD. Donor T cells from the graft may be present among the T cells after a transplant.

The chain is built from TRBV2 and TRBJ1-2; D possibly corresponds to TRBD1 (6 bases). The germline V and J ends were trimmed by 2 bases and 8 bases, with 12 bases remaining between them. The CDR3 runs to 13 residues. CDR1 SNHLY and CDR2 FYNNEI come from the germline V gene. The CDR3: CASSEIQGQGYTF. The CDR3 DNA sequence: TGTGCCAGCAGTGAAATCCAGGGGCAAGGCTACACCTTC.

This clone was found once. The chain links TRBV5-1 to TRBJ2-5, with 8 nucleotides matching TRBD2. CDR3 length: 13 residues. Germline lookup yields CDR1 SGHRS and CDR2 YFSETQ. The V gene end was trimmed by 1 base and the J gene end by 5 bases; junction bases not matched to a gene: 1. The CDR3 DNA reads as TGCGCCAGCAGCTTGCCGGGAGGGGAGACCCAGTACTTC. Translation: CASSLPGGETQYF. Using reference TRBV5-1 and TRBJ2-5 for the parts outside the CDR3, the full variable domain is KAGVTQTPRYLIKTRGQQVTLSCSPISGHRSVSWYQQTPGQGLQFLFEYFSETQRNKGNFPGRFSGRQFSNSRSEMNVSTLELGDSALYLCASSLPGGETQYFGPGTRLLVL.

This clone has a single count. This chain connects TRBV5-1 to TRBJ2-1; the match to TRBD1 covers 10 bases. The CDR3 has 14 amino acids. V gave up 3 bases and J gave up 6 bases; unmatched junction bases: 3. CDR1 SGHRS and CDR2 YFSETQ come from the germline V gene. CDR3: CASSSGTGVNEQFF. CDR3 nucleotide sequence: TGCGCCAGCAGCTCGGGGACAGGGGTCAATGAGCAGTTCTTC.

V gene TRBV18 combines with J gene TRBJ1-5, with D maybe TRBD1 (5 bases). The CDR3 is 12 residues long. Germline assignment: CDR1 KGHSH and CDR2 LQKENI. V was pared by 2 bases and J by 9 bases, with 8 bases between. Here the CDR3 reads CASSPNTGPQHF. In DNA, the CDR3 is TGTGCCAGCTCACCAAATACAGGGCCCCAGCATTTT.

This sequence joins TRBV9 and TRBJ2-5; TRBD2 matches at 9 bases. Germline V gene sequence: CDR1 SGDLS, CDR2 YYNGEE. This CDR3 has 14 amino acids. V dropped 4 bases and J dropped 2; count of bases not matched to a gene: 3. CDR3 amino acids: CASSFSGGQETQYF. The CDR3 DNA sequence: TGTGCCAGCAGCTTTAGCGGGGGACAAGAGACCCAGTACTTC.

The chain couples TRBV6-6 to TRBJ2-3; maybe TRBD2 (6 bases). CDR1 and CDR2 from the germline V gene are MNHNY and SVGAGI (reference sequence). The V and J ends lost 5 bases and 7 bases respectively, with 10 bases between them. This CDR3 has 12 residues. The CDR3 nucleotides are TGTGCCAGCAGTGGAGGGCGATATACGCAGTATTTT. It specifies CASSGGRYTQYF.

The chain recombines TRBV28 with TRBJ2-3; possibly TRBD1 for D (5 bases). CDR3 length equals 15 residues. From germline, CDR1 is MDHEN and CDR2 SYDVKM. Deletions cut 3 bases from V and 2 bases from J, with 12 bases between. The CDR3 reads CASSFQGGVTDTQYF. CDR3 in DNA: TGTGCCAGCAGTTTTCAGGGTGGGGTCACAGATACGCAGTATTTT.